The 22 T cell receptor beta chains below all came from one sample that was sequenced in a study of beta chain features in type 1 diabetes. The whole isolated RNA underwent reverse transcription, so sequencing captured expressed TCRB transcripts. TCRdb's table, derived via immunoSEQ multiplex PCR, lists solely in-frame clones and lacks some. The sample lists hundreds of thousands of clones, over 10% occurring once. What these receptors recognize is not known. Study findings and constraints: Type 1 diabetes patients had TCRB CDR3s that were shorter (moderately but significantly so) in all four CD4+ subsets.

Sequences were obtained from naive CD4+ T cells from blood. The source of these receptors is a woman aged 18-29 years with type 1 diabetes.

The chain combines TRBV18 with TRBJ1-1; D might be TRBD1 (6 bases). Per germline, CDR1 KGHSH and CDR2 LQKENI. Deletions cut 6 bases from V and 6 bases from J, with 14 bases between. This CDR3 is built from 13 residues. As DNA, the CDR3 is TGTGCCAGCTCCCCGGAACAGGGTTCTGAAGCTTTCTTT. Translated: CASSPEQGSEAFF.

The rearrangement uses TRBV5-1 and TRBJ2-1; D is perhaps TRBD1 (5 bases). Looked up from germline, CDR1 is SGHRS and CDR2 is YFSETQ. Trimming cost V 4 bases and J 0 bases, with 11 bases left between them. The CDR3 is 15 residues long. Here the CDR3 DNA reads TGCGCCAGCAGCCTAGGACACAGCTCCTACAATGAGCAGTTCTTC. Translating gives CASSLGHSSYNEQFF.

This clone was detected a few times. The chain uses TRBV27 and TRBJ2-2; 9 nucleotides align to TRBD2. The CDR3 length is 15 residues. V lost 5 bases to trimming and J lost 6 bases; unmatched junction nucleotides: 7. Germline loops: CDR1 MNHEY, CDR2 SMNVEV (reference sequence). For the CDR3, the DNA is TGTGCCAGCAGTGGCGTGCTAGCGGGACCCGGGGAGCTGTTTTTT. Protein product: CASSGVLAGPGELFF.

This clone was counted a few times. This chain connects TRBV11-2 to TRBJ2-3, with 7 bases that match TRBD1. This CDR3 has 14 amino acids. Germline CDR1 reads SGHAT; CDR2 reads FQNNGV. V shed 6 bases and J 2 bases; nucleotides not matched to a gene: 5. The CDR3 loop is CASRTGQNTDTQYF. The CDR3, as DNA: TGTGCCAGCAGAACGGGACAGAACACAGATACGCAGTATTTT.

J is TRBJ2-7 and V is TRBV29-1, with a weak D call TRBD1 (5 bases). V shed 5 bases and J shed 0 bases, with 11 bases lying between them. This CDR3 region has 13 residues. The germline V gene encodes CDR1 SQVTM and CDR2 ANQGSEA. The CDR3 region is CSVRTLLSYEQYF. The CDR3 nucleotides are TGCAGCGTTCGGACACTCCTCTCCTACGAGCAGTACTTC.

This clone was detected a few times. This CDR3 is CASSLGQGLNEKLFF. CDR3 nucleotides: TGTGCCAGCAGCTTGGGACAGGGGCTTAATGAAAAACTGTTTTTT. This chain links TRBV5-6 with TRBJ1-4; 8 nucleotides line up with TRBD1. V trimming: 0 bases; J trimming: 4 bases; junction bases outside the gene matches: 2. Germline CDR1 and CDR2: SGHDT and YYEEEE. This CDR3 is built from 15 residues.

This clone was seen only a few times. The chain combines TRBV19 with TRBJ1-2; a weak D match, TRBD1 (6 bases). From germline, CDR1 is LNHDA and CDR2 SQIVND (reference sequence). Trimming took 6 bases from V and 3 from J, leaving 20 bases between them. This CDR3 spans 16 amino acids. Here the CDR3 reads CASRAYRDKPDYGYTF. CDR3 bases: TGTGCCAGTAGGGCCTACCGGGACAAGCCTGACTATGGCTACACCTTC. Full variable domain (outside the CDR3, taken from reference TRBV19 and TRBJ1-2): DGGITQSPKYLFRKEGQNVTLSCEQNLNHDAMYWYRQDPGQGLRLIYYSQIVNDFQKGDIAEGYSVSREKKESFPLTVTSAQKNPTAFYLCASRAYRDKPDYGYTFGSGTRLTVV.

Only a few counts were recorded for this clone. The chain has TRBV29-1 and TRBJ2-3; 9 positions agree with TRBD2. This CDR3 has 14 residues. With V trimmed by 4 bases and J by 5 bases, 7 bases remained unmatched. CDR1 is SQVTM, CDR2 ANQGSEA, per germline. The DNA for the CDR3 is TGCAGCGTTGGGTTAGCGGGAGCTGGAGATACGCAGTATTTT. Protein product: CSVGLAGAGDTQYF.

This chain joins TRBV4-1 and TRBJ2-7; D unclear. The V gene lost 0 bases and the J gene lost 3 bases, with 18 bases spanning the gap. Germline loops: CDR1 MGHRA, CDR2 YSYEKL. CDR3 size: 17 residues. CDR3 residues: CASSQDTDRHLIYEQYF. CDR3 nucleotide sequence: TGCGCCAGCAGCCAAGATACCGACCGACACTTGATCTACGAGCAGTACTTC.

This clone was seen only a few times. The rearrangement links TRBV18 to TRBJ2-3; 9 nucleotides agree with TRBD2. CDR3 length equals 16 residues. J was trimmed by 1 base and V by 2 bases; bases with no gene match: 4. From germline, CDR1 is KGHSH and CDR2 LQKENI. The CDR3 nucleotides read TGTGCCAGCTCACCAGTTGCGGGGGGGCGCACAGATACGCAGTATTTT. Residues: CASSPVAGGRTDTQYF.

In its sample, this clone was seen a few times. This chain connects TRBV4-1 to TRBJ1-5; no reliable D call. The germline CDR1 and CDR2 sequences are MGHRA and YSYEKL. V was shortened by 2 bases and J by 1 base, with 6 bases between the two germline ends. CDR3 length: 14 residues. CDR3 in DNA: TGCGCCAGCAGCCAATACACGAGCAATCAGCCCCAGCATTTT. It specifies CASSQYTSNQPQHF.

In its sample, this clone was seen a few times. The chain couples TRBV29-1 to TRBJ2-1; D is possibly TRBD1 (6 bases). This CDR3 spans 12 amino acids. Germline V gene data show CDR1 as SQVTM and CDR2 as ANQGSEA. The ends were cut back, 6 bases at V and 8 bases at J, with 14 bases in the middle. CDR3 amino acids: CSVYRVLDEQFF. The CDR3 nucleotides read TGCAGCGTCTACAGGGTTTTGGATGAGCAGTTCTTC.

This clone has only a few counts. The genes are TRBV15 and TRBJ2-5, with a tentative D call TRBD1 (6 bases). Trimming shortened V by 3 bases and J by 0 bases, and 14 bases separated the two germline ends. The germline V gene has CDR1 LNHNV and CDR2 YYDKDF (reference sequence). This CDR3 spans 16 amino acids. The CDR3 DNA follows: TGTGCCACCAGCAGCCCCGGGGACACCCACCAAGAGACCCAGTACTTC. This encodes CATSSPGDTHQETQYF.

The V gene is TRBV9, the J gene TRBJ1-1; the D gene is possibly TRBD1 (5 bases). In germline, CDR1 is SGDLS, CDR2 YYNGEE. The CDR3 totals 16 residues. Trimming took off 3 bases at V and 1 base at J, with 16 bases between the two ends. The CDR3 DNA sequence: TGTGCCAGCAGCGCGCGGCATGGGGGGGAGAACACTGAAGCTTTCTTT. This gives the protein CASSARHGGENTEAFF. Full variable domain (remainder filled in from reference TRBV9 and TRBJ1-1): DSGVTQTPKHLITATGQRVTLRCSPRSGDLSVYWYQQSLDQGLQFLIQYYNGEERAKGNILERFSAQQFPDLHSELNLSSLELGDSALYFCASSARHGGENTEAFFGQGTRLTVV.

This chain links TRBV2 with TRBJ1-2; 7 bases agree with TRBD1. Germline V lookup: CDR1 SNHLY, CDR2 FYNNEI. V lost 2 bases and J lost 6; bases outside the gene matches: 6. There are 14 residues in the CDR3. CDR3 sequence (DNA): TGTGCCAGCAGTGAAATTTTGGGGACAGATGGCTACACCTTC. Its protein product is CASSEILGTDGYTF.

V gene TRBV7-3 combines with J gene TRBJ2-1; perhaps TRBD2 as D (5 bases). The V end was cut by 1 base, the J end by 7 bases, with 17 bases between. CDR3 length: 16 residues. The germline gives CDR1 SGHTA, CDR2 FQGTGA. CDR3 in amino acids: CASSLMSPTRGNEQFF. The CDR3 DNA follows: TGTGCCAGCAGCTTAATGTCACCGACACGCGGGAATGAGCAGTTCTTC.

This clone was counted between two and nine times. The V gene is TRBV30, the J gene TRBJ1-2; D perhaps matches TRBD1 (6 bases). The germline gives CDR1 GTSNPN, CDR2 SVGIG (reference sequence). Trimming removed 3 bases from V and 10 bases from J, with 15 bases in between. The CDR3 totals 12 residues. CDR3 residues: CAWRTTGYDYTF. CDR3 in DNA: TGTGCCTGGAGGACAACAGGGTACGACTACACCTTC.

V is TRBV4-1 and J is TRBJ2-7, with D possibly matching TRBD1 (7 bases). Looked up from germline, CDR1 is MGHRA and CDR2 is YSYEKL. Trimming took 4 bases from V and 5 from J, leaving 9 bases between them. This CDR3 is built from 12 residues. Here the CDR3 reads CASSLRGDEQYF. CDR3 bases: TGCGCCAGCAGCCTCAGGGGGGACGAGCAGTACTTC.

The rearrangement joins TRBV5-1 to TRBJ2-7; D remains unclear. Germline CDR1 and CDR2: SGHRS and YFSETQ. This CDR3 has 13 residues. Trimming cost V 0 bases and J 7 bases, with 11 bases left between them. The CDR3 sequence is CASSLGAINEQYF. The DNA for the CDR3 is TGCGCCAGCAGCTTGGGGGCCATAAATGAGCAGTACTTC. The complete variable domain, with remaining parts taken from reference TRBV5-1 and TRBJ2-7, reads KAGVTQTPRYLIKTRGQQVTLSCSPISGHRSVSWYQQTPGQGLQFLFEYFSETQRNKGNFPGRFSGRQFSNSRSEMNVSTLELGDSALYLCASSLGAINEQYFGPGTRLTVT.

The table lists this clone with a few counts. The gene calls are TRBV25-1 and TRBJ2-5; 8 nucleotides align to TRBD1. CDR3 length: 17 residues. Germline V gene sequence: CDR1 MGHDK, CDR2 SYGVNS. Trimming took 1 base from V and 5 from J; bases not matched to a gene: 12. This CDR3 reads CASSEFRQGAGRETQYF. The CDR3 DNA reads as TGTGCCAGCAGTGAATTCCGGCAGGGGGCAGGCCGGGAGACCCAGTACTTC.

V usage is TRBV27 and J usage is TRBJ2-3; tentatively, D is TRBD2 (6 bases). The CDR3 runs to 12 residues. In germline, CDR1 is MNHEY, CDR2 SMNVEV (reference sequence). Between the trimmed V and J ends, which lost 6 bases and 5 bases, there was a span of 9 bases. Here the CDR3 DNA reads TGTGCCAGCAGCACGGGAGTAGATACGCAGTATTTT. Amino acids: CASSTGVDTQYF.

The chain is built from TRBV11-3 and TRBJ2-1, with a weak D call TRBD2 (7 bases). Germline CDR1 and CDR2: SGHNT and YENEEA. V lost 5 bases, J lost 6 bases, and 20 bases lay in between. CDR3 length: 16 amino acids. This CDR3 is CASSLSGAGAPNEQFF. DNA of the CDR3: TGTGCCAGCAGCCTCAGCGGGGCAGGGGCGCCCAATGAGCAGTTCTTC.